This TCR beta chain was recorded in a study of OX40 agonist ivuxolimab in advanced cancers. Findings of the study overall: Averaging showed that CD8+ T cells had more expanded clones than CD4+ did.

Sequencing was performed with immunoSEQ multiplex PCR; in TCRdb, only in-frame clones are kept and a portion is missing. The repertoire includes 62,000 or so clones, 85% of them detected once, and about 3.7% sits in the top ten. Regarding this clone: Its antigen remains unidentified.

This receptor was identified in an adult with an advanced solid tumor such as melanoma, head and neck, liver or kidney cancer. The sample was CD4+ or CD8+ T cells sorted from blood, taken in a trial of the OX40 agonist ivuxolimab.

CDR3 sequence: CASSHRTSGGSYEQYF. CDR3 DNA sequence: TGTGCCAGCAGCCACCGGACTAGCGGGGGCTCCTACGAGCAGTACTTC. The chain is built from TRBV11-2 and TRBJ2-7; 13 nucleotides agree with TRBD2. The CDR3 has 16 residues. The trim removed 5 bases at V and 0 bases at J, leaving 4 bases unmatched. The germline gives CDR1 SGHAT, CDR2 FQNNGV.